This TCR beta chain was retrieved from a study of identical twins. Findings and caveats of the study: A cross-sectional statistical analysis, not follow-up of the same donors, supported the conclusions. Models underpredicted monozygotic twin sharing of out-of-frame TCR alpha.

No donor was unhealthy or non-Caucasian. Each CDR3 protein gets one entry after TCRdb re-called the 5' RACE reads with MiXCR. The sample includes 450,000 to 650,000 distinct CDR3 sequences, 7.5% to 10% of them seen just once. The V gene lost 5 bases and the J gene lost 3 bases, with 16 bases spanning the gap. Germline V gives CDR1 SGDLS, CDR2 YYNGEE. The CDR3 consists of 15 residues. This clonotype has only a few counts. Its antigen is currently unknown. These data were also filed under a second study, of yellow fever vaccine responses in identical twins.

Source material: PBMCs. This TCR came from a young woman in good health. The rearrangement uses TRBV9 and TRBJ2-3; D may be TRBD1 or TRBD2 (5 bases each). As DNA, the CDR3 is TGTGCCAGCAGTGTCGATAGGGGACGAACAGATACGCAGTATTTT. This sequence encodes CASSVDRGRTDTQYF.